This TCR beta chain is drawn from a study of blood T cell repertoires in COVID-19. Germline CDR1 LNHDA, CDR2 SQIVND (reference sequence). V was clipped by 2 bases and J by 0 bases, with 8 bases between them. CDR3 length: 15 residues. This clone was observed at least ten times. Libraries were prepared by immunoSEQ multiplex PCR; TCRdb keeps only in-frame clonotypes and omits some of them. The sample yields 150,000 to 200,000 clones, roughly 79% seen once. This chain connects TRBV19 to TRBJ1-5; D is perhaps TRBD1 (6 bases). The clonotype originates from a woman aged 70-85 years with acute or convalescent COVID-19. The sample taken for sequencing was peripheral blood. The CDR3, as DNA: TGTGCCAGTAGTATATTGGACAGTAGCAATCAGCCCCAGCATTTT. It codes for CASSILDSSNQPQHF.